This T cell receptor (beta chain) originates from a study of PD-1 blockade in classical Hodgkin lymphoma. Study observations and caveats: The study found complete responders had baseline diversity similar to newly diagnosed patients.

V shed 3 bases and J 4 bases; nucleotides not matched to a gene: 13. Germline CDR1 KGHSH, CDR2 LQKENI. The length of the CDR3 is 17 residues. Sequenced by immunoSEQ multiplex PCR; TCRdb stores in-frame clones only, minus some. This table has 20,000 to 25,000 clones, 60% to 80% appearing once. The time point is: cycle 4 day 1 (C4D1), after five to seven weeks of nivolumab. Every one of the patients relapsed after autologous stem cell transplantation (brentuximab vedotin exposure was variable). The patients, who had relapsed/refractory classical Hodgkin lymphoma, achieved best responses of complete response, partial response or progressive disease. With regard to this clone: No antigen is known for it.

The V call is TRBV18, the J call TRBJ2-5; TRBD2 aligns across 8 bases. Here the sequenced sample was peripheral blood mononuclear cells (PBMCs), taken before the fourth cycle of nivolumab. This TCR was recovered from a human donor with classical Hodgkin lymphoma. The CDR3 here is CASSPFRNGGALETQYF. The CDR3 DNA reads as TGTGCCAGCTCACCGTTCCGAAACGGGGGGGCCTTAGAGACCCAGTACTTC.